The present T cell receptor beta chain was sequenced within a study of T cells in Graves' hyperthyroidism and ophthalmopathy (dated by TCRdb to the late 2010s). About the full investigation: Peripheral blood was collected at initial diagnosis, before any treatment. According to the paper, TCR Vbeta CDR3 sequencing was carried out on around 140 peripheral blood samples, which came from around 43 ophthalmopathy, 70 to 80 hyperthyroidism and 17 progressor patients. To identify distinguishing TCR V-J signatures, a discovery cohort of about 100 patients was used, comprising 43 with Graves' ophthalmopathy and 57 with stable Graves' hyperthyroidism. In six Graves' hyperthyroidism patients, the study also compared T-cell repertoires from thyroid tissue with T-cell repertoires from blood. After blood sampling, hyperthyroidism patients were treated with methimazole at a starting dose of 30 mg daily, and ophthalmopathy patients were treated with high-dose intravenous methylprednisolone. The roughly 91 discovery patients were randomly split 7:3 into training and test sets. Prospective prediction of ophthalmopathy was tested in an independent validation cohort of fewer than 20 hyperthyroidism patients and 17 patients who later progressed to ophthalmopathy. General findings and caveats noted by the study authors: Sample size was not statistically predetermined, and investigators were not blinded to group allocation. In validation, the model predicted progression to ophthalmopathy with approximately 70% sensitivity and approximately 74% specificity, a median of approximately 6.7 months before onset. Blood samples also contained most of the expanded thyroid clonotypes (frequency above 0.001), which suggests that blood repertoires may reflect thyroid immune responses. Ophthalmopathy was separated from stable hyperthyroidism by a 13 V-J signature model, with 85% to 90% sensitivity and 81% to 82% specificity obtained in cross-validation and 80%/75% obtained in testing.

The CDR3, from cysteine to phenylalanine, totals 16 residues. Just CDR3 DNA is preserved here, 48 bases in frame from base 1. Relative to germline, V is 1 base shorter and J is 0 bases shorter, with 13 bases between their ends. CDR1 is given as DFQATT and CDR2 as SNEGSKA, both from the germline V gene (reference sequence). The table lists this clonotype with many counts. What this receptor recognizes is not known. The record has no base qualities; no much larger clone is one base away. Graves' hyperthyroidism was defined as stable when no progression to ophthalmopathy occurred over 18 months of follow-up. Hyperthyroidism patients were newly diagnosed, had a disease duration of under 2 months, and were aged 18 to 65 years. Exclusion was applied to patients with uncontrolled infections, other autoimmune diseases, pregnancy or lactation. Diagnoses were established on the basis of clinical symptoms, serum thyroxine and TRAb, thyroid ultrasound, and orbital computed tomography. PBMCs were isolated from about 10 ml of fresh peripheral blood by Ficoll-Paque density gradient centrifugation. Total RNA was extracted using Trizol reagent, and RNA quality was assessed on an Agilent 2100 Bioanalyzer.

Amplification of TCR beta CDR3 regions was carried out from RNA transcripts. For the first round of RT-PCR on the TCR CDR3, the HTBI primer set was used together with the Qiagen OneStep RT-PCR kit. Libraries were constructed in a second round of multiplex PCR, after which size selection and purification were performed. Libraries were sequenced paired-end with 100 bp reads on an Illumina HiSeq2000. In the authors' own workflow: SOAPnuke was used to process the raw data, throwing out any read that contained adapters or uncalled bases, had a mean Phred below 15, or lacked an exact constant-primer or identifier match. High-quality paired reads were merged using COPE v1.2.5, and each unique nucleotide sequence was defined as a clonotype. Clonotypes were aligned to IMGT TRBV, TRBD and TRBJ reference segments using MiTCR v1.1. Only V-J combinations with frequency above 0.0001, covering 99.2% of repertoires, were analysed. A TCS score was defined as the ratio of F50 (clonal expansion) to E x V (chaos), with BLOSUM62-based TCRdist applied between CDR3 peptides within each V-J. Welch's t-statistics and random forest reduced just over 500 V-J features to 13, which were used in a naive Bayes classifier (R e1071). TCRdb ran its own pipeline on the public reads, namely fastp trimming at Q25 and MiXCR clone calling, and kept in-frame beta chains. Rows are combined by CDR3 protein, so each entry shows the most common genes and DNA. These V and J calls derive from TCRdb rather than the authors' analysis. Across this sample there are 100,000 to 130,000 distinct CDR3 sequences, with 15% to 20% seen only once. About 44% of the sample is taken by the ten largest.

The TCR was taken from a woman in her 50s with Graves' hyperthyroidism. The chain joins TRBV20-1 to TRBJ2-1; the D element could tentatively be TRBD1 or TRBD2, as 5 bases agree for each. Sequenced input: blood. CDR3 protein: CSARAGTALSYNEQFF. The sequenced DNA is TGCAGTGCTAGAGCCGGGACGGCTCTCTCCTACAATGAGCAGTTCTTC.